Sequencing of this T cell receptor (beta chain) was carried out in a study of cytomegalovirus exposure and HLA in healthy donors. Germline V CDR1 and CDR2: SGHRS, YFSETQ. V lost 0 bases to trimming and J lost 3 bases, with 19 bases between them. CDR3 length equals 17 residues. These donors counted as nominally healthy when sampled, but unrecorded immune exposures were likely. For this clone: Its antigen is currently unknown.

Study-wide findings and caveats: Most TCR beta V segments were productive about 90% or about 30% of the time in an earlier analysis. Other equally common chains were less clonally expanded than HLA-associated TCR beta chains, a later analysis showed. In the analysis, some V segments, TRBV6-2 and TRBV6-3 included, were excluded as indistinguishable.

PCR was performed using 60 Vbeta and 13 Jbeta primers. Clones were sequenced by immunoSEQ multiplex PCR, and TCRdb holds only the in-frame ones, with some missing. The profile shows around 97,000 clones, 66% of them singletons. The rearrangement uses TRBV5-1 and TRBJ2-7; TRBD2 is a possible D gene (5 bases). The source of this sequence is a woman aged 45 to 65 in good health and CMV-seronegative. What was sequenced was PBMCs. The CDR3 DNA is TGCGCCAGCAGCTTGGGCGCGGGTTCTGACCGGGGCTACGAGCAGTACTTC. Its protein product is CASSLGAGSDRGYEQYF. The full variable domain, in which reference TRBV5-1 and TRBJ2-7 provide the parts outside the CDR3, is KAGVTQTPRYLIKTRGQQVTLSCSPISGHRSVSWYQQTPGQGLQFLFEYFSETQRNKGNFPGRFSGRQFSNSRSEMNVSTLELGDSALYLCASSLGAGSDRGYEQYFGPGTRLTVT.